The clone carrying this T cell receptor (beta chain) has at least ten counts. Patients were excluded for uncontrolled infection, other autoimmune disease, pregnancy or lactation. Orbital computed tomography, thyroid ultrasound, serum thyroxine and TRAb, and clinical symptoms together informed the diagnoses. The data stem from a study of T cells in Graves' hyperthyroidism and ophthalmopathy. RNA transcripts were the template for amplifying TCR beta CDR3 regions. The TCR CDR3 was amplified in a first-round RT-PCR using the HTBI primer set. TCRdb reprocessed the multiplex PCR reads with MiXCR, giving one entry per CDR3 protein. The sample carries around 520,000 distinct CDR3 sequences, around 22% recorded once. The specimen sequenced was blood. This TCR was recovered from a young woman with Graves' ophthalmopathy.

CDR3 nucleotides: TGTGCCAGCAGCTTAGAAATAGGGACAGGGGACCATGGCTACACCTTC. Translation: CASSLEIGTGDHGYTF. The genes are TRBV11-2 and TRBJ1-2; 10 bases map to TRBD1. The CDR3 is 16 amino acids. Germline CDR1 SGHAT, CDR2 FQNNGV. Germline trimming cut 0 bases from V and 6 bases from J; bases unmatched to any gene: 7.